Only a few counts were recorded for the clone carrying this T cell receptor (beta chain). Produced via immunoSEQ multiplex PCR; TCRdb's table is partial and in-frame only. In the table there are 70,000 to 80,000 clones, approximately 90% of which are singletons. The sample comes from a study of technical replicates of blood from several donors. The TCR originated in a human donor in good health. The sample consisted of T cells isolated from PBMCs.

The CDR3 sequence is CASSFRVSVNEQFF. As DNA, the CDR3 is TGTGCCAGCAGTTTTCGCGTTAGTGTCAATGAGCAGTTCTTC. The chain recombines TRBV27 with TRBJ2-1; D not resolved. Between the trimmed V and J ends, which lost 3 bases and 6 bases, there was a span of 12 bases. The CDR3 has 14 residues. Germline V gene sequence: CDR1 MNHEY, CDR2 SMNVEV (reference sequence).